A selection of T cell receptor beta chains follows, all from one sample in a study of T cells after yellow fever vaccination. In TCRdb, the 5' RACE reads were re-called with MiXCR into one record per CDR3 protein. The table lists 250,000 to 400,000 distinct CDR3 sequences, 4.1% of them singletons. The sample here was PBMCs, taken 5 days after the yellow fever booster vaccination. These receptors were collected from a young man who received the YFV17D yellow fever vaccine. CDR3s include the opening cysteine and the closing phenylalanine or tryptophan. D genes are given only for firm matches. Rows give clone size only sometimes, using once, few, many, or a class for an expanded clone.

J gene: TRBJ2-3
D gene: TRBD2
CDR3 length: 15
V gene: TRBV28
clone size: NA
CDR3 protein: CASSWPGGGTDTQYF
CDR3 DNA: TGTGCCAGCAGTTGGCCGGGGGGGGGCACAGATACGCAGTATTTT

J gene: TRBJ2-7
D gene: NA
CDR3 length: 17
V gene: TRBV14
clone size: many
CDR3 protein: CASSQDESPGYSYEQYF
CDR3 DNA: TGTGCCAGCAGCCAAGATGAGTCGCCAGGGTATTCCTACGAGCAGTACTTC

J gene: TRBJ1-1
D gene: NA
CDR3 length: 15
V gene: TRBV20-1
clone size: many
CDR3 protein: CSARVRVSSGGEAFF
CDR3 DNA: TGCAGTGCTAGAGTCAGGGTTAGTTCTGGTGGTGAAGCTTTCTTT

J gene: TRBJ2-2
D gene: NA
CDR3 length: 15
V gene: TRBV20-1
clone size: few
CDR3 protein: CSAREEGSTTGELFF
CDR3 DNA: TGCAGTGCTAGAGAGGAAGGCAGTACTACCGGGGAGCTGTTTTTT

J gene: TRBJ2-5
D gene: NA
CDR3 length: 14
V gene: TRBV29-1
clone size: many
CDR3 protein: CSVPEGLARVTQYF
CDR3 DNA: TGCAGCGTTCCTGAAGGGCTAGCAAGGGTGACCCAGTACTTC

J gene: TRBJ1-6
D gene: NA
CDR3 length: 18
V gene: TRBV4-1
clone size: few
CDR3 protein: CASSQEGGEVGPGSPLHF
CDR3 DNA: TGCGCCAGCAGCCAAGAGGGCGGGGAGGTCGGACCGGGTTCACCCCTCCACTTT

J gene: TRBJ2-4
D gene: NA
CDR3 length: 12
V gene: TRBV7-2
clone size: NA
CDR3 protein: CASSPIKGIQYF
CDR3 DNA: TGTGCCAGCAGCCCTATAAAGGGCATTCAGTACTTC

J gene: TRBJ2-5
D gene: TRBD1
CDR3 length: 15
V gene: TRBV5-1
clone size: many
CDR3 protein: CASSLGDRAQETQYF
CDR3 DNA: TGCGCCAGCAGCTTGGGGGACAGAGCCCAAGAGACCCAGTACTTC

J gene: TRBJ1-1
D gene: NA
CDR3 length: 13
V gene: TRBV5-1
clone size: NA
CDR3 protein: CASREVMNTEAFF
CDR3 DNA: TGCGCCAGCAGAGAGGTCATGAACACTGAAGCTTTCTTT

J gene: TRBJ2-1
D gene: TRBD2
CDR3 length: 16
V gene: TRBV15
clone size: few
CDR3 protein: CATSRVLAGGLNEQFF
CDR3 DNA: TGTGCCACCAGCAGAGTCCTAGCGGGGGGGCTGAATGAGCAGTTCTTC

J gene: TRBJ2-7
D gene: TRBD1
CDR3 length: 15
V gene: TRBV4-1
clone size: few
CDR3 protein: CASSQVGQDSYEQYF
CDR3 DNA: TGCGCCAGCAGCCAAGTGGGACAGGACAGCTACGAGCAGTACTTC

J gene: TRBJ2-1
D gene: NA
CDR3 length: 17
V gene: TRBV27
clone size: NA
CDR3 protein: CASSSIPPGVIDNEQFF
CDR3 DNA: TGTGCCAGCAGTTCGATCCCCCCAGGGGTCATAGACAATGAGCAGTTCTTC

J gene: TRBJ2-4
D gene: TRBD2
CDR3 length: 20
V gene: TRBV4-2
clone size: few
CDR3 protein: CASSPVGTSGVILAKNIQYF
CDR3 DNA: TGTGCCAGCAGCCCAGTCGGGACTAGCGGGGTTATTTTAGCCAAAAACATTCAGTACTTC

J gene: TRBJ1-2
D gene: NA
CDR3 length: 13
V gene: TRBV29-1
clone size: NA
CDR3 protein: CSVVVENNYGYTF
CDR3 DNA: TGCAGCGTTGTTGTGGAGAATAACTATGGCTACACCTTC

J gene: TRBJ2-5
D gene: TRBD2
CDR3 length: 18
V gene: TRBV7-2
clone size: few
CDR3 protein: CASSYDTVGTTLAGTQYF
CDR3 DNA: TGTGCCAGCAGCTATGACACGGTTGGGACTACCCTTGCTGGCACCCAGTACTTC

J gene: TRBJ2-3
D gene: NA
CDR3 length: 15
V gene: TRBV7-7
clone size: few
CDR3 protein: CASSLGTGPTDTQYF
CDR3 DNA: TGTGCCAGCAGCTTAGGCACGGGGCCCACAGATACGCAGTATTTT